A selection of T cell receptor beta chains follows, all from one sample in a study of T-cell reconstitution after alpha-beta-depleted transplantation in children. TCRdb reprocessed the PCR reads via MiXCR and lists one record per CDR3 protein. The sample carries about 410,000 distinct CDR3 sequences, approximately 20% recorded once. This specimen consisted of PBMCs from the stem cell graft donor, obtained from the stem cell graft. The source of these receptors is a human donor who donated a stem cell graft to a child with acute myeloid leukemia. Both conserved end residues are part of each CDR3. The D gene is left open where the match is weak. Part of the rows lack a size; the others show once, few, many or a class for expanded clones.

clone size	D gene	V gene	J gene	CDR3 protein	CDR3 DNA
many	.	TRBV7-2	TRBJ2-3	CASSAGHSADTQYF	TGTGCCAGCAGCGCGGGACATTCGGCAGATACGCAGTATTTT
.	.	TRBV20-1	TRBJ2-7	CSASSAGNSYEQYF	TGCAGTGCTAGTTCGGCAGGGAATTCCTACGAGCAGTACTTC
.	TRBD1	TRBV6-1	TRBJ2-3	CAITDRGHAADTQYF	TGTGCCATCACAGACAGGGGACATGCGGCGGATACGCAGTATTTT
.	TRBD2	TRBV25-1	TRBJ2-1	CASRASMGLAGGSSYNEQFF	TGTGCCAGCAGGGCTTCAATGGGACTAGCGGGAGGGAGCTCCTACAATGAGCAGTTCTTC
many	.	TRBV6-5	TRBJ2-3	CASSYSLGADTQYF	TGTGCCAGCAGTTACTCGCTCGGCGCAGATACGCAGTATTTT
many	TRBD1	TRBV29-1	TRBJ1-2	CSAEDRSNYGYTF	TGCAGCGCAGAGGACAGGTCTAACTATGGCTACACCTTC
.	TRBD1	TRBV7-2	TRBJ1-1	CASTTQGGVGSSFF	TGTGCCAGCACCACTCAGGGGGGGGTCGGGTCGAGTTTCTTT
once	TRBD1	TRBV11-2	TRBJ2-7	CASSLDRVAREQYF	TGTGCCAGCAGCTTGGACAGGGTGGCTAGGGAGCAGTACTTC
.	TRBD1	TRBV29-1	TRBJ2-7	CSGSSGQGAGEQYF	TGCAGCGGGAGCTCTGGACAGGGGGCAGGAGAGCAGTACTTC
many	TRBD1	TRBV6-5	TRBJ1-6	CASRAGQTYNSPLHF	TGTGCCAGCAGGGCGGGACAGACCTATAATTCACCCCTCCACTTT
.	.	TRBV7-9	TRBJ2-1	CASSLESYNEQFF	TGTGCCAGCAGCTTGGAGTCTTACAATGAGCAGTTCTTC
many	.	TRBV29-1	TRBJ2-2	CSVEDQVTGELFF	TGCAGCGTTGAAGATCAAGTGACCGGGGAGCTGTTTTTT
many	.	TRBV6-6	TRBJ2-1	CASSYSLLNEQFF	TGTGCCAGCAGTTACTCGCTCCTCAATGAGCAGTTCTTC
.	.	TRBV12-3/TRBV12-4	TRBJ1-1	CASSIRQLTEAFF	TGTGCCAGCAGTATTAGACAGCTCACTGAAGCTTTCTTT
many	.	TRBV20-1	TRBJ1-6	CSARVGRVLYNSPLHF	TGCAGTGCTAGAGTGGGCAGAGTCCTGTATAATTCACCCCTCCACTTT
many	.	TRBV20-1	TRBJ1-1	CSARAPGNTEAFF	TGCAGTGCTAGAGCTCCAGGGAACACTGAAGCTTTCTTT
.	.	TRBV7-9	TRBJ1-1	CASSLGGGGTEAFF	TGTGCCAGCAGCTTAGGGGGAGGGGGCACTGAAGCTTTCTTT
few	.	TRBV7-3	TRBJ2-7	CASSLKEGYEQYF	TGTGCCAGCAGCTTGAAAGAGGGCTACGAGCAGTACTTC
few	TRBD2	TRBV27	TRBJ2-1	CASSPGTSGAYNEQFF	TGTGCCAGCAGTCCCGGGACTAGCGGGGCCTACAATGAGCAGTTCTTC
once	TRBD2	TRBV6-4	TRBJ2-1	CASSDSGRAGYEQFF	TGTGCCAGCAGTGATTCCGGGAGGGCCGGTTATGAGCAGTTCTTC
many	.	TRBV29-1	TRBJ2-7	CSVALASGEQYF	TGCAGCGTTGCTCTCGCGTCGGGGGAGCAGTACTTC
.	TRBD2	TRBV20-1	TRBJ2-5	CSARAGVKETQYF	TGCAGTGCTAGGGCGGGAGTAAAGGAGACCCAGTACTTC